A single sample gave rise to the 29 T cell receptor beta chains below, sequenced in a study of shared clonotypes between healthy human individuals. The repertoire was sequenced with immunoSEQ multiplex PCR; TCRdb's copy has only in-frame clones and lacks some. The sample lists about 1,500,000 clones; roughly 96% were seen once. Sequencing used naive CD4+ T cells sorted from blood. As to subset: CD45RA+ positively selected. These receptors all come from a man younger than 40 in good health.

Points on this clone: The identical CDR3 is also encoded by other nucleotide sequences in the sample. The chain recombines TRBV6-5 with TRBJ1-4; D is uncertain. Germline CDR1 and CDR2: MNHEY and SVGAGI. V lost 5 bases and J 8 bases, leaving 9 bases between the germline ends. The CDR3 loop spans 12 amino acids. CDR3 sequence reads: CASSQTGEKLFF. The CDR3 bases are TGTGCCAGCAGTCAAACCGGGGAAAAACTGTTTTTT.

J is TRBJ1-1 and V is TRBV29-1; tentatively, D is TRBD1 (5 bases). Per germline, CDR1 SQVTM and CDR2 ANQGSEA. V was clipped by 7 bases and J by 0 bases, with 15 bases between them. The CDR3 runs to 14 residues. For the CDR3, the DNA is TGCAGCGGGGGCGGAACCAGTGTGAACACTGAAGCTTTCTTT. Its translation is CSGGGTSVNTEAFF.

The chain is built from TRBV7-3 and TRBJ2-5; D uncertain. V was pared by 1 base and J by 4 bases, with 7 bases between. CDR3 size: 13 residues. Per the germline V gene, CDR1 is SGHTA and CDR2 is FQGTGA. In DNA, the CDR3 is TGTGCCAGCAGCTTAAGGATGAGAGAGACCCAGTACTTC. Translated, it gives CASSLRMRETQYF.

Notes on this clone: The sample holds other DNA sequences that translate to the same CDR3. V usage is TRBV7-9 and J usage is TRBJ1-5, with TRBD1 as a possible D gene (6 bases). The germline V and J ends were trimmed by 3 bases and 4 bases, with 7 bases remaining between them. The germline gives CDR1 SEHNR, CDR2 FQNEAQ (reference sequence). This CDR3 spans 13 amino acids. The CDR3 region has the DNA TGTGCCAGCAGCTTGCAGGGGAATCAGCCCCAGCATTTT. This codes for CASSLQGNQPQHF.

CDR3 DNA sequence: TGTGCCAGCAGCCGCGGGACTAGCGGGCCAAATGAGCAGTTCTTC. It translates to CASSRGTSGPNEQFF. This sequence joins TRBV11-3 and TRBJ2-1; 12 nucleotides agree with TRBD2. Germline CDR1 reads SGHNT; CDR2 reads YENEEA. CDR3 length: 15 residues. After removal of 5 bases from V and 7 bases from J, the junction contained 6 bases not matched to a gene. Full variable domain (outside the CDR3, taken from reference TRBV11-3 and TRBJ2-1): EAGVVQSPRYKIIEKKQPVAFWCNPISGHNTLYWYLQNLGQGPELLIRYENEEAVDDSQLPKDRFSAERLKGVDSTLKIQPAELGDSAVYLCASSRGTSGPNEQFFGPGTRLTVL.

This clone was recorded once. DNA of the CDR3: TGTGCCATCACCGGGGGACAGCTCAATGAGCAGTTCTTC. Translating gives CAITGGQLNEQFF. V gene TRBV10-3 combines with J gene TRBJ2-1; tentatively, D is TRBD1 (7 bases). Germline CDR1 is ENHRY and CDR2 is SYGVKD. This CDR3 is built from 13 residues. V lost 7 bases and J 6 bases, leaving 13 bases between the germline ends.

The V call is TRBV28, the J call TRBJ2-1; 10 bases fit TRBD1. V shed 5 bases and J 4 bases; nucleotides not matched to a gene: 11. This CDR3 spans 17 amino acids. The germline V gene encodes CDR1 MDHEN and CDR2 SYDVKM. In DNA, the CDR3 is TGTGCCAGCAGTCTAGGGACAGGGGTGAGGGCTTACAATGAGCAGTTCTTC. Residues: CASSLGTGVRAYNEQFF.

This chain links TRBV6-1 with TRBJ1-4; TRBD1 agrees at 10 bases. Germline CDR1 reads MNHNS; CDR2 reads SASEGT. This CDR3 contains 14 residues. The V segment lost 6 bases and the J segment 8 bases; nucleotides outside the gene matches: 6. The CDR3 DNA sequence: TGTGCCAGCAGAGCGACAGGGGGCTACGAAAAACTGTTTTTT. Translated, it gives CASRATGGYEKLFF.

CDR3 nucleotides: TGCGCCAGCAGCGCCATACGTCGAGCGGGGCACAATGAGCAGTTCTTC. Translated: CASSAIRRAGHNEQFF. The chain couples TRBV5-1 to TRBJ2-1; 7 bases match TRBD2. The CDR3 spans 16 residues. CDR1 and CDR2 from the germline V gene are SGHRS and YFSETQ. Trimming took 4 bases from V and 5 from J; bases not matched to a gene: 12.

The chain carries TRBV11-2 and TRBJ1-2; D not certain. Germline values: CDR1 SGHAT, CDR2 FQNNGV. The ends were cut back, 4 bases at V and 2 bases at J, with 2 bases in the middle. CDR3 length: 11 residues. In DNA, the CDR3 is TGTGCCAGCAGCTCAAACTATGGCTACACCTTC. As protein: CASSSNYGYTF.

On this clone: This sample also contains other DNA sequences that code for the same CDR3. The CDR3 protein is CASSLISVETQYF. The DNA for the CDR3 is TGTGCCAGCAGCTTGATATCCGTTGAGACCCAGTACTTC. The chain combines TRBV5-5 with TRBJ2-5, with D uncertain. Germline V lookup: CDR1 SGHKS, CDR2 YYEKEE (reference sequence). Deletions cut 1 base from V and 5 bases from J, with 9 bases between. The CDR3 has 13 residues.

The gene calls are TRBV10-3 and TRBJ2-7; either TRBD1 or TRBD2 may supply D (6 bases each). This CDR3 comprises 14 residues. The V end was cut by 7 bases, the J end by 4 bases, with 17 bases between. Germline CDR1 is ENHRY and CDR2 is SYGVKD. This CDR3 is CAITPGDKLYEQYF. The CDR3 DNA sequence: TGTGCCATCACCCCGGGGGACAAACTGTACGAGCAGTACTTC.

The CDR3: CASSHIPTMAATDTQYF. The CDR3 DNA reads TGTGCCAGCAGTCACATCCCGACCATGGCGGCCACAGATACGCAGTATTTT. The chain joins TRBV27 to TRBJ2-3; D gene ambiguous. The germline V gene encodes CDR1 MNHEY and CDR2 SMNVEV (reference sequence). This CDR3 has 17 amino acids. V was shortened by 5 bases and J by 2 bases, with 20 bases between the two germline ends.

This clone was observed a handful of times. The chain carries TRBV2 and TRBJ1-1; no definite D call. V lost 3 bases and J 7 bases, leaving 15 bases between the germline ends. Germline CDR1 SNHLY, CDR2 FYNNEI. The CDR3 totals 14 residues. The CDR3 DNA sequence: TGTGCCAGCAGTGATTATTACAGACTAAATGAAGCTTTCTTT. This encodes CASSDYYRLNEAFF.

The J gene is TRBJ2-7, the V gene TRBV7-2, with no clear D. CDR3 length: 13 amino acids. Trimming stripped 4 bases from V and 0 bases from J, with 7 bases between. Germline loops: CDR1 SGHTA, CDR2 FQGNSA. For the CDR3, the DNA is TGTGCCAGCAGCTATCGCAGCTCCTACGAGCAGTACTTC. It is translated as CASSYRSSYEQYF.

The V and J genes are TRBV9 and TRBJ2-3, with D tentatively TRBD1 (6 bases). The CDR3 extends over 16 amino acids. V was shortened by 4 bases and J by 2 bases, with 17 bases between the two germline ends. The germline V gene has CDR1 SGDLS and CDR2 YYNGEE. Here the CDR3 DNA reads TGTGCCAGCAGCCCCAGAGCAGGGGACCCCACAGATACGCAGTATTTT. The encoded protein is CASSPRAGDPTDTQYF.

The rearrangement links TRBV11-2 to TRBJ2-3, with 8 bases matching TRBD2. The ends lost 2 bases at V and 4 bases at J; junction bases unmatched: 5. The CDR3 covers 15 residues. CDR1 is SGHAT, CDR2 FQNNGV, per germline. CDR3 sequence reads: CASSLIAGLADTQYF. CDR3 nucleotide sequence: TGTGCCAGCAGCTTAATAGCGGGACTTGCAGATACGCAGTATTTT.

The chain combines TRBV5-1 with TRBJ2-5, with D uncertain. The V end was cut by 0 bases, the J end by 2 bases, with 8 bases between. This CDR3 region has 14 residues. Germline loops: CDR1 SGHRS, CDR2 YFSETQ. The CDR3 is CASSLVQPQETQYF. The CDR3 DNA reads TGCGCCAGCAGCTTGGTGCAGCCGCAAGAGACCCAGTACTTC.

This clone has a single count. The CDR3 loop is CAISESTPLDEAFF. CDR3 DNA: TGTGCCATCAGTGAGTCTACCCCCCTCGATGAAGCTTTCTTT. The chain couples TRBV10-3 to TRBJ1-1; D call uncertain. Per germline, CDR1 ENHRY and CDR2 SYGVKD. This CDR3 comprises 14 residues. The ends were cut back, 0 bases at V and 7 bases at J, with 12 bases in the middle.

This clone came up once. The CDR3 sequence: CASSLSMRLDSSTDTQYF. The CDR3 coding sequence is TGTGCCAGCAGTTTGAGTATGAGGCTCGACTCTAGCACAGATACGCAGTATTTT. The V and J genes are TRBV28 and TRBJ2-3; no clear D gene. The germline V and J ends were trimmed by 3 bases and 0 bases, with 19 bases remaining between them. Germline CDR1 and CDR2: MDHEN and SYDVKM. The CDR3 extends over 18 amino acids.

This clone is a singleton in its sample. J is TRBJ1-1 and V is TRBV19, with D tentatively TRBD1 (5 bases). The ends were cut back, 8 bases at V and 5 bases at J, with 12 bases in the middle. Looked up from germline, CDR1 is LNHDA and CDR2 is SQIVND (reference sequence). The CDR3 spans 12 residues. The CDR3 here is CASCRGFTEAFF. In DNA, the CDR3 is TGTGCCAGTTGTAGGGGTTTTACTGAAGCTTTCTTT. Complete variable domain (other parts from reference TRBV19 and TRBJ1-1): DGGITQSPKYLFRKEGQNVTLSCEQNLNHDAMYWYRQDPGQGLRLIYYSQIVNDFQKGDIAEGYSVSREKKESFPLTVTSAQKNPTAFYLCASCRGFTEAFFGQGTRLTVV.

The chain carries TRBV7-3 and TRBJ2-2, with 9 bases lining up with TRBD1. With V trimmed by 7 bases and J by 5 bases, 5 bases remained unmatched. The CDR3 covers 14 residues. Germline V lookup: CDR1 SGHTA, CDR2 FQGTGA. CDR3 residues: CASTQQGATGELFF. The CDR3 DNA sequence: TGTGCCAGCACACAACAGGGGGCTACCGGGGAGCTGTTTTTT.

This chain joins TRBV18 and TRBJ1-2; D is unresolved. The CDR3 is 15 residues long. Between the trimmed V and J ends, which lost 2 bases and 5 bases, there was a span of 15 bases. The germline gives CDR1 KGHSH, CDR2 LQKENI. The CDR3 DNA sequence: TGTGCCAGCTCACCAGCGGTGGCAGCGAAGTATGGCTACACCTTC. It yields the protein CASSPAVAAKYGYTF.

CDR3 in DNA: TGTGCCAGCAGCTTAGCCCGCCGGAACTCTGGAAACACCATATATTTT. Amino acid sequence: CASSLARRNSGNTIYF. This chain links TRBV11-2 with TRBJ1-3, with D uncertain. V was trimmed by 1 base and J by 0 bases, leaving 10 bases between them. The germline gives CDR1 SGHAT, CDR2 FQNNGV. CDR3 length equals 16 residues.

The chain recombines TRBV19 with TRBJ2-1; 7 nucleotides agree with TRBD2. Trimming took 1 base from V and 9 from J; bases not matched to a gene: 9. CDR3 length equals 15 residues. In germline, CDR1 is LNHDA, CDR2 SQIVND (reference sequence). CDR3 loop: CASSIVGGLSGEQFF. The CDR3 DNA reads as TGTGCCAGTAGTATAGTGGGGGGGTTAAGTGGTGAGCAGTTCTTC.

This clone was seen once. The rearrangement uses TRBV9 and TRBJ1-1; 8 bases map to TRBD1. Unmatched junction bases numbered 14, after V lost 0 bases and J lost 4 bases. CDR1 is SGDLS, CDR2 YYNGEE, per germline. CDR3 length: 18 residues. CDR3 coding DNA: TGTGCCAGCAGCGTAGGTGTGCAGGGGGCGTCCCAAATCACTGAAGCTTTCTTT. It encodes CASSVGVQGASQITEAFF.

The rearrangement uses TRBV2 and TRBJ1-4, with D possibly being TRBD1 (5 bases). Germline V CDR1 and CDR2: SNHLY, FYNNEI. Trimming removed 4 bases from V and 0 bases from J, with 9 bases in between. The CDR3 runs to 15 residues. The CDR3 loop is CASSVQGATNEKLFF. CDR3 bases: TGTGCCAGCAGTGTCCAGGGAGCAACTAATGAAAAACTGTTTTTT.

The gene calls are TRBV5-1 and TRBJ1-2; no clear D gene. In germline, CDR1 is SGHRS, CDR2 YFSETQ. The CDR3 runs 13 residues. V was cut by 4 bases and J by 8 bases, with 15 bases left in between. CDR3 nucleotides: TGCGCCAGCAGCAAGATCCCGTCGGGAGGCTACACCTTC. It encodes CASSKIPSGGYTF.

The V and J genes are TRBV15 and TRBJ1-1; 8 bases align to TRBD1. V lost 6 bases to trimming and J lost 0 bases; unmatched junction nucleotides: 3. Germline CDR1 LNHNV, CDR2 YYDKDF (reference sequence). The CDR3 covers 14 residues. CDR3 amino acids: CATRADRVNTEAFF. DNA of the CDR3: TGTGCCACCAGAGCGGACAGGGTGAACACTGAAGCTTTCTTT.